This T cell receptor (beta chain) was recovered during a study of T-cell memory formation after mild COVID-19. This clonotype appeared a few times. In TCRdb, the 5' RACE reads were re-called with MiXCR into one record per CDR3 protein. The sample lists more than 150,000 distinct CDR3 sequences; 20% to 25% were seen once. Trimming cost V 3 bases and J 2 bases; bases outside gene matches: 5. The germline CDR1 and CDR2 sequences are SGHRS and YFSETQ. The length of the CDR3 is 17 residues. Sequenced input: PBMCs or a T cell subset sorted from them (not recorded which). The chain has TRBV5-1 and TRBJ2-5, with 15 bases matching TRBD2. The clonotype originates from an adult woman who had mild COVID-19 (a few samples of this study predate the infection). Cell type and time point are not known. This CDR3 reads CASSSGTSGRQQETQYF. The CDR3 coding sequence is TGCGCCAGCAGCTCAGGGACTAGCGGGAGGCAGCAAGAGACCCAGTACTTC.